This TCR beta chain emerged from a study of tumor-infiltrating lymphocytes in localized non-small cell lung cancer. Study-wide background: Each patient gave resected tumor and non-adjacent uninvolved lung tissue. Points from the study as a whole: Technical variation could not be separated from intratumor heterogeneity here. Tumor T-cell fraction was not associated with recurrence-free survival. TCR sequencing covered a subset of patients with enough tissue.

The CDR3 runs 15 residues. The germline V gene encodes CDR1 SEHNR and CDR2 FQNEAQ (reference sequence). Trimming removed 5 bases at V and 8 bases at J, with 21 bases between. Regarding this clone: Its target is unknown.

Repertoires were generated with immunoSEQ multiplex PCR, while TCRdb's copy carries only in-frame clones and drops some. The sample consists of some 21,000 clones, 80% of them appearing once. The clonotype was recovered from a human donor with non-small cell lung cancer. This rearrangement joins TRBV7-9 to TRBJ1-2; D is unresolved. Sequenced sample: lung tumor tissue. CDR3 residues: CASSLEPPGWAGYTF. CDR3 bases: TGTGCCAGCAGCCTAGAGCCCCCCGGTTGGGCGGGCTACACCTTC.